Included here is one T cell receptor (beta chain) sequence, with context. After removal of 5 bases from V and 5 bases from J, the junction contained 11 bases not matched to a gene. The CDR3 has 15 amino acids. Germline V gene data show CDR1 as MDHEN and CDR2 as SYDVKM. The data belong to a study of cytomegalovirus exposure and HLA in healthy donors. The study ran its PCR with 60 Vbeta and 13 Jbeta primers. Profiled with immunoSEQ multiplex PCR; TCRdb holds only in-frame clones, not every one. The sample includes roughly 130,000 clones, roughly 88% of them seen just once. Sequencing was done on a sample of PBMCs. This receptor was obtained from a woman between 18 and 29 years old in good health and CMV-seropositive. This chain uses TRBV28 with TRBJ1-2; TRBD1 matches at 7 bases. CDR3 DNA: TGTGCCAGCAGTATCCAGGGGGTCTTAGGGTATGGCTACACCTTC. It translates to CASSIQGVLGYGYTF.